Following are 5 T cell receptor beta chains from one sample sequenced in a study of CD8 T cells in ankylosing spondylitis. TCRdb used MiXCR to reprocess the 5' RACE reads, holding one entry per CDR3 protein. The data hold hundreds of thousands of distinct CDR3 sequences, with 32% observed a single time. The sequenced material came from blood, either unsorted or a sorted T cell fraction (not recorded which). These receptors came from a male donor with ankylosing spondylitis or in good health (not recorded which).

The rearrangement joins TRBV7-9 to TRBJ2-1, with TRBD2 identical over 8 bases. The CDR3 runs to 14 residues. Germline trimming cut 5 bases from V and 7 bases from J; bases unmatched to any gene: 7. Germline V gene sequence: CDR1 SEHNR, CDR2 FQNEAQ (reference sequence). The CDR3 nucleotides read TGTGCCAGCAGCGGAGTGCGGGGGGCAAATGAGCAGTTCTTC. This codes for CASSGVRGANEQFF.

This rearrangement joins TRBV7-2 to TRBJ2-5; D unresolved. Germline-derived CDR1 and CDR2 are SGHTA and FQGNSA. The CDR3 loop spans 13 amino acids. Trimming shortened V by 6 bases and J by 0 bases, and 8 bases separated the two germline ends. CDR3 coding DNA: TGTGCCAGCAGTTCCTCGAACCAAGAGACCCAGTACTTC. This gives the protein CASSSSNQETQYF.

CDR3 sequence: CACGEYTGNTIYF. The CDR3 DNA follows: TGTGCCTGCGGGGAGTATACAGGAAACACCATATATTTT. The V gene is TRBV12-3 or TRBV12-4, the J gene TRBJ1-3, with D unclear. V was pared by 11 bases and J by 4 bases, with 15 bases between. The CDR3 contains 13 residues.

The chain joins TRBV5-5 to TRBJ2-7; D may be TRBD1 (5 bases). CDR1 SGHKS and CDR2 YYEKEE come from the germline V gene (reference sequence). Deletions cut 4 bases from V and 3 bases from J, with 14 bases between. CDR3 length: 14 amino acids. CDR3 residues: CASSHYDSRYEQYF. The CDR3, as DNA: TGTGCCAGCAGCCACTACGACAGTCGCTACGAGCAGTACTTC. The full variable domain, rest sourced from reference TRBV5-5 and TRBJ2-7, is DAGVTQSPTHLIKTRGQQVTLRCSPISGHKSVSWYQQVLGQGPQFIFQYYEKEERGRGNFPDRFSARQFPNYSSELNVNALLLGDSALYLCASSHYDSRYEQYFGPGTRLTVT.

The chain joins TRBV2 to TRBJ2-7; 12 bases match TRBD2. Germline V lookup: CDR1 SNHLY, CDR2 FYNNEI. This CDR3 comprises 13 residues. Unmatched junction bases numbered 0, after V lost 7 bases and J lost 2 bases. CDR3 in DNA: TGTGCCAGCACTAGCGGGGGGGCCTACGAGCAGTACTTC. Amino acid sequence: CASTSGGAYEQYF.